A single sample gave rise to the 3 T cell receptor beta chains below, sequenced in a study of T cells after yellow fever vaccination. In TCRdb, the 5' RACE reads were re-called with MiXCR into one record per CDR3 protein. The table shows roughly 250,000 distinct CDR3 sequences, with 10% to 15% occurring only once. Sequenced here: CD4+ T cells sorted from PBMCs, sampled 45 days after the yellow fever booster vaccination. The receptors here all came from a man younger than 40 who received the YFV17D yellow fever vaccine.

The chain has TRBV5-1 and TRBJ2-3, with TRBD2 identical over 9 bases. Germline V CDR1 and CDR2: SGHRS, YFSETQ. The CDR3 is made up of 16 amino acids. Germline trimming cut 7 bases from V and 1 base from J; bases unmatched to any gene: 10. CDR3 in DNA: TGCGCCAGCTGGGAGGTAGCGGGAGCGGGCACAGATACGCAGTATTTT. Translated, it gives CASWEVAGAGTDTQYF.

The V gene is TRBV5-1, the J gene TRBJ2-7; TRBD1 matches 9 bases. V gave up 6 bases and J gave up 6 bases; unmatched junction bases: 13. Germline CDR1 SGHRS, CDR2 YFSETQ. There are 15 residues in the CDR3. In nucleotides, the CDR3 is TGCGCCAGCAAGATCCTGGTAGGACAGGGGTTCGAGCAGTACTTC. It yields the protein CASKILVGQGFEQYF.

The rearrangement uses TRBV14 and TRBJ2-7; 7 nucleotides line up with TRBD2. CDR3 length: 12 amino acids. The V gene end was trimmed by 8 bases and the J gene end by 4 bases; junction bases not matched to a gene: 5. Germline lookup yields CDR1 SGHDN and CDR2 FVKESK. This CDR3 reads CASGGSGYEQYF. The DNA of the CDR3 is TGTGCCAGCGGGGGTAGCGGGTACGAGCAGTACTTC.